The 10 T cell receptor beta chains presented below share a single source sample, sequenced in a study of shared clonotypes between healthy human individuals. Some clones are missing from TCRdb's copy, which holds only in-frame ones; the method was immunoSEQ multiplex PCR. The table lists 950,000 to 1,100,000 clones, 65% to 80% of them singletons. Input material: memory CD4+ T cells sorted from blood. Subset reported: CD45RA-negative fraction. The receptors were gathered from a man aged 18 to 30 in good health.

The chain has TRBV18 and TRBJ2-7, with TRBD2 as a possible D gene (6 bases). Per the germline V gene, CDR1 is KGHSH and CDR2 is LQKENI. This CDR3 region has 14 residues. The V end was cut by 6 bases, the J end by 3 bases, with 15 bases between. The CDR3, as DNA: TGTGCCAGCTCTTGGGGAGAGGGAGGCTACGAGCAGTACTTC. The encoded protein is CASSWGEGGYEQYF.

The rearrangement links TRBV7-2 to TRBJ2-1, with TRBD2 matching over 7 bases. The CDR3 consists of 15 residues. With 0 bases clipped from V and 8 bases from J, the junction kept 7 bases outside the gene matches. The germline V gene has CDR1 SGHTA and CDR2 FQGNSA. CDR3 sequence: CASSLAGTTFHEQFF. The DNA for the CDR3 is TGTGCCAGCAGCTTAGCGGGGACTACTTTCCATGAGCAGTTCTTC.

This clone turned up a few times. This chain joins TRBV9 and TRBJ2-3; 8 nucleotides line up with TRBD2. Germline values: CDR1 SGDLS, CDR2 YYNGEE. The CDR3 loop spans 14 amino acids. J gave up 6 bases and V 0 bases, and 3 bases lay outside the gene matches. The CDR3 nucleotides read TGTGCCAGCAGCGTAGCGGGAGGGCTTGATACGCAGTATTTT. The encoded protein is CASSVAGGLDTQYF.

This clone was detected once. The genes are TRBV11-2 and TRBJ1-1, with a tentative D call TRBD1 (5 bases). V was clipped by 5 bases and J by 2 bases, with 15 bases between them. CDR1 is SGHAT, CDR2 FQNNGV, per germline. The CDR3 runs to 15 residues. CDR3 protein: CASSARQTSNTEAFF. The CDR3 bases are TGTGCCAGCAGCGCCCGACAGACGTCCAACACTGAAGCTTTCTTT.

J is TRBJ2-1 and V is TRBV5-1; the D gene is possibly TRBD2 (5 bases). The CDR3 is 13 residues long. The germline gives CDR1 SGHRS, CDR2 YFSETQ. Trimming removed 2 bases at V and 7 bases at J, with 10 bases between. Written as DNA, the CDR3 is TGCGCCAGCAGCTTTGATCGGGGTAATGAGCAGTTCTTC. Amino acid sequence: CASSFDRGNEQFF.

This clone was counted between two and nine times. The chain is built from TRBV2 and TRBJ1-6; D is unresolved. The CDR3 sequence is 13 residues long. The ends were cut back, 2 bases at V and 9 bases at J, with 8 bases in the middle. Germline CDR1 reads SNHLY; CDR2 reads FYNNEI. CDR3 DNA: TGTGCCAGCAGTGAACTGAAAAGTTCACCCCTCCACTTT. Encoded protein: CASSELKSSPLHF.

This clone turned up a few times. V usage is TRBV6-1 and J usage is TRBJ1-5, with D maybe TRBD1 (5 bases). With 4 bases removed from V and 7 bases from J, the gap between germline ends came to 11 bases. Per the germline V gene, CDR1 is MNHNS and CDR2 is SASEGT. The CDR3 has 13 residues. The CDR3 DNA sequence: TGTGCCAGCAGTGTGTTGGGGCGGCAGCCCCAGCATTTT. It yields the protein CASSVLGRQPQHF.

In its sample, this clone was seen many times. V is TRBV10-3 and J is TRBJ2-1; D is possibly TRBD2 (5 bases). This CDR3 has 16 residues. Germline V lookup: CDR1 ENHRY, CDR2 SYGVKD. V was trimmed by 0 bases and J by 1 base, leaving 10 bases between them. The CDR3 loop is CAISESGLVSYNEQFF. CDR3 bases: TGTGCCATCAGTGAGTCCGGACTGGTATCCTACAATGAGCAGTTCTTC.

The genes are TRBV11-2 and TRBJ2-1; 7 nucleotides line up with TRBD1. Unmatched junction bases numbered 7, after V lost 7 bases and J lost 4 bases. This CDR3 has 14 residues. Germline V lookup: CDR1 SGHAT, CDR2 FQNNGV. This CDR3 reads CASTPGDRYNEQFF. For the CDR3, the DNA is TGTGCCAGCACCCCCGGGGACAGATACAATGAGCAGTTCTTC.

The chain's CDR3 is CASSLEAVYEQYF. The CDR3, as DNA: TGCGCCAGCAGCCTAGAGGCGGTCTACGAGCAGTACTTC. The gene calls are TRBV5-1 and TRBJ2-7, with D unresolved. Germline CDR1 reads SGHRS; CDR2 reads YFSETQ. The ends were cut back, 4 bases at V and 3 bases at J, with 11 bases in the middle. This CDR3 is built from 13 residues.